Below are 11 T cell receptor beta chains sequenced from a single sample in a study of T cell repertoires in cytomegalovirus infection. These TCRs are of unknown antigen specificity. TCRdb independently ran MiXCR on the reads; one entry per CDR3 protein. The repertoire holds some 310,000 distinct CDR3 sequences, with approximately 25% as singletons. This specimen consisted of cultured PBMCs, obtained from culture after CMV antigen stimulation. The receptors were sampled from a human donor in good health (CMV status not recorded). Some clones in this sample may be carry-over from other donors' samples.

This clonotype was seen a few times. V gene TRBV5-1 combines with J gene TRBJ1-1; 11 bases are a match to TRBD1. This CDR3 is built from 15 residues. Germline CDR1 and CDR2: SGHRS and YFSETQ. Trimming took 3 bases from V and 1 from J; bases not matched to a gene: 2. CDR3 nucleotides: TGCGCCAGCAGCTGGGGGACAGGGGGGAACACTGAAGCTTTCTTT. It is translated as CASSWGTGGNTEAFF.

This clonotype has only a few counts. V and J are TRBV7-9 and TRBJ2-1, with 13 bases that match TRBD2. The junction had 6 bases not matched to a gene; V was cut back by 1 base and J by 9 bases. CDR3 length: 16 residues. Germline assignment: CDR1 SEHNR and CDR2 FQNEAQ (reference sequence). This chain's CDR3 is CASSLGGTSGILEQFF. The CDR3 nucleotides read TGTGCCAGCAGCTTAGGCGGGACTAGCGGGATTCTTGAGCAGTTCTTC.

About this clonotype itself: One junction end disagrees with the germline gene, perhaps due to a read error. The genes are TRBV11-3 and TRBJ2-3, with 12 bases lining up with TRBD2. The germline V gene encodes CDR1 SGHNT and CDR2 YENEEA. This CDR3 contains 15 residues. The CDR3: CASSLTSGSGDTQYF. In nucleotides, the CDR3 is TGTGCCAGTAGCTTGACTAGCGGGAGTGGAGATACGCAGTATTTT.

The DNA of the CDR3 is TGTGCCAGTAGTATGGGTAATGAAGCTTTCTTT. It codes for CASSMGNEAFF. The chain links TRBV19 to TRBJ1-1; D unclear. The CDR3 is 11 residues long. The V end lost 3 bases, the J end lost 7 bases, and 6 bases lay between the germline ends. Germline V gives CDR1 LNHDA, CDR2 SQIVND (reference sequence).

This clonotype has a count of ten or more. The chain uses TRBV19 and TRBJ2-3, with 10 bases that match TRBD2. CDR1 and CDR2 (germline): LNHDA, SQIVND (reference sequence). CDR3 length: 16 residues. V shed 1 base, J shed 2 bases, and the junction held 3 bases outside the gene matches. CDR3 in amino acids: CASSIGLAGDTDTQYF. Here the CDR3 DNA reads TGTGCCAGTAGTATAGGCCTAGCGGGAGACACAGATACGCAGTATTTT. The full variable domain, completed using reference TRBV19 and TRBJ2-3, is DGGITQSPKYLFRKEGQNVTLSCEQNLNHDAMYWYRQDPGQGLRLIYYSQIVNDFQKGDIAEGYSVSREKKESFPLTVTSAQKNPTAFYLCASSIGLAGDTDTQYFGPGTRLTVL.

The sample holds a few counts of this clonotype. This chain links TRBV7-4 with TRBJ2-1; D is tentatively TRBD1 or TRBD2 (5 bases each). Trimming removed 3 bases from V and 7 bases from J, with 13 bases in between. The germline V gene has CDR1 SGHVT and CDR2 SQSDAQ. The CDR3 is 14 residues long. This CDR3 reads CASSFGAGYNEQFF. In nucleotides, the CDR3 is TGTGCCAGCAGCTTCGGGGCCGGTTATAATGAGCAGTTCTTC.

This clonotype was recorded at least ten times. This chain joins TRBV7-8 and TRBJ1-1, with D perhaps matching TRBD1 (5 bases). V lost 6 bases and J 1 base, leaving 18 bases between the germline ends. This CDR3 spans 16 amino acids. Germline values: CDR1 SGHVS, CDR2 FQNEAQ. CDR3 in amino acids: CASRQEDRLWNTEAFF. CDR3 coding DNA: TGTGCCAGCAGACAGGAAGATAGGCTATGGAACACTGAAGCTTTCTTT.

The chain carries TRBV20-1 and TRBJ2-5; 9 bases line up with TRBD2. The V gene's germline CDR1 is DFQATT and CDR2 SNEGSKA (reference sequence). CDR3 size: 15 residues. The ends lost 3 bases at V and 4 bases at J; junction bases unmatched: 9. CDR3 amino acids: CSARGIAGVLETQYF. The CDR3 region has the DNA TGCAGTGCTAGGGGGATAGCGGGAGTTCTAGAGACCCAGTACTTC.

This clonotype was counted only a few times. For the CDR3, the DNA is TGCAGTGCTAGTCAAACAGGGGGTGTCTACGAGCAGTACTTC. It specifies CSASQTGGVYEQYF. The chain combines TRBV20-1 with TRBJ2-7, with TRBD1 matching 8 bases. The J segment lost 3 bases and the V segment lost 3 bases, leaving 7 bases of the junction unmatched. Per the germline V gene, CDR1 is DFQATT and CDR2 is SNEGSKA (reference sequence). The length of the CDR3 is 14 residues.

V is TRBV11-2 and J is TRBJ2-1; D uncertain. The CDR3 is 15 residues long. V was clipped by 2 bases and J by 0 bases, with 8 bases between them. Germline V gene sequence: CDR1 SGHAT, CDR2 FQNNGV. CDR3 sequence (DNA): TGTGCCAGCAGCTTATTACAGAGCTCCTACAATGAGCAGTTCTTC. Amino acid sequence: CASSLLQSSYNEQFF.

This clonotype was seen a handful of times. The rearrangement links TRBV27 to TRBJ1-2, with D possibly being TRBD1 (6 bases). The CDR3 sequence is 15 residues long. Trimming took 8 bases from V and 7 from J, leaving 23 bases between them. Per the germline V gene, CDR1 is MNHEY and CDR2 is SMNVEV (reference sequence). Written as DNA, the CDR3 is TGTGCCAGCGGGTGGACAGACCCAGGGCGGGGTGGCTACACCTTC. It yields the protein CASGWTDPGRGGYTF.